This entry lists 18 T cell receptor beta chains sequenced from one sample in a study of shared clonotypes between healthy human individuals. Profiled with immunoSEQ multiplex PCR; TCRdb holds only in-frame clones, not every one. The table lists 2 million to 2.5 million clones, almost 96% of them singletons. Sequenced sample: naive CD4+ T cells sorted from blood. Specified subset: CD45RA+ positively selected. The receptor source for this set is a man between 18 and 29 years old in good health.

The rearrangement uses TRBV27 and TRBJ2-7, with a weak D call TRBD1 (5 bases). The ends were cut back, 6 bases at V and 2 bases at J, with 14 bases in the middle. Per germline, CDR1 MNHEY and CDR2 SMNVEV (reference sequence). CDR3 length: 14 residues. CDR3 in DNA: TGTGCCAGCAGCGGCAGGGTTGGCGCCTACGAGCAGTACTTC. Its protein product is CASSGRVGAYEQYF.

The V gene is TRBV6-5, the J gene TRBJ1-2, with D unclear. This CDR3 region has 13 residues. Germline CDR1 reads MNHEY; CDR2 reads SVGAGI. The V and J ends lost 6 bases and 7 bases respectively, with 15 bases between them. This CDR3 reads CASRSPGYVGYTF. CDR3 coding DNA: TGTGCCAGCAGGTCACCGGGATATGTTGGCTACACCTTC.

CDR3 coding DNA: TGTGCTAGTAGGGAGCGGGATCTCCCAGATACGCAGTATTTT. Translating it yields CASRERDLPDTQYF. This chain joins TRBV12-5 and TRBJ2-3; 7 bases agree with TRBD2. Trimming removed 8 bases from V and 4 bases from J; junction bases left unmatched: 9. CDR3 length: 14 residues. Looked up from germline, CDR1 is LGHNT and CDR2 is FRNRAP.

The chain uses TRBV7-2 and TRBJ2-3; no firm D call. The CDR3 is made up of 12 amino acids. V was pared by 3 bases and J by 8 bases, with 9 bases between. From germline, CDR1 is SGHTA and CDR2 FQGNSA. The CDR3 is CASSFQHGTQYF. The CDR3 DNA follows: TGTGCCAGCAGCTTCCAACACGGTACGCAGTATTTT.

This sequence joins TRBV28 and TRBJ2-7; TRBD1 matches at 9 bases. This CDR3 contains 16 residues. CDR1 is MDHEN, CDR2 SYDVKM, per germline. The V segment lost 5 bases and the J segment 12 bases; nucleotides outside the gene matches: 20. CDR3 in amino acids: CASSLNAGTGPLMGYF. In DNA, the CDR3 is TGTGCCAGCAGTCTTAACGCCGGGACAGGGCCGCTGATGGGGTACTTC.

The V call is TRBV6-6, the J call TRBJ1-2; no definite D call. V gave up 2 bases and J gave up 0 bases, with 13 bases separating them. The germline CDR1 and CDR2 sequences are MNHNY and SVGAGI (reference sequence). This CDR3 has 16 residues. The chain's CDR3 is CASSYDDETSNYGYTF. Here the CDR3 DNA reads TGTGCCAGCAGTTACGATGACGAGACCTCTAACTATGGCTACACCTTC.

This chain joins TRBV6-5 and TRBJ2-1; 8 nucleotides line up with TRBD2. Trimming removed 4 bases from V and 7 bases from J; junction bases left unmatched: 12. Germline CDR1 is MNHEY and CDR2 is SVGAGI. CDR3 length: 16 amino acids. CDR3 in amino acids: CASSSRAGVGYNEQFF. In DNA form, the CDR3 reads TGTGCCAGCAGTTCAAGAGCGGGAGTGGGGTATAATGAGCAGTTCTTC.

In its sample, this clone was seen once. CDR3: CASSPVRGGGGYTF. The CDR3 coding sequence is TGTGCCAGCAGCCCCGTTCGAGGGGGCGGTGGCTACACCTTC. The V call is TRBV27, the J call TRBJ1-2; 7 bases are a match to TRBD1. With V trimmed by 6 bases and J by 7 bases, 11 bases remained unmatched. This CDR3 comprises 14 residues. Germline-derived CDR1 and CDR2 are MNHEY and SMNVEV (reference sequence).

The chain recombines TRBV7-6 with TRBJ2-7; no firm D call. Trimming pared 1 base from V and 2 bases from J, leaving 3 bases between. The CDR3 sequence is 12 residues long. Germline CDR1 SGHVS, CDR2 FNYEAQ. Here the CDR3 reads CASSLDAYEQYF. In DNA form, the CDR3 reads TGTGCCAGCAGCTTAGATGCCTACGAGCAGTACTTC.

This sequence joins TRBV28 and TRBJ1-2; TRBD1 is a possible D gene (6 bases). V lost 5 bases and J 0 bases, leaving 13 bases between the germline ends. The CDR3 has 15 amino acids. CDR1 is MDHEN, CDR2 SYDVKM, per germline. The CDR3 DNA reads TGTGCCAGCAGTACCACAGGGCCCCCTAACTATGGCTACACCTTC. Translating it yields CASSTTGPPNYGYTF.

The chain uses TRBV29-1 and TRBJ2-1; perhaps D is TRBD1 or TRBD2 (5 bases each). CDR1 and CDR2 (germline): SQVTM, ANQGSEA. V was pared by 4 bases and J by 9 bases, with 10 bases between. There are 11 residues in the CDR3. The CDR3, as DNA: TGCAGCGTTGGGGGACCGTTTGAGCAGTTCTTC. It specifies CSVGGPFEQFF.

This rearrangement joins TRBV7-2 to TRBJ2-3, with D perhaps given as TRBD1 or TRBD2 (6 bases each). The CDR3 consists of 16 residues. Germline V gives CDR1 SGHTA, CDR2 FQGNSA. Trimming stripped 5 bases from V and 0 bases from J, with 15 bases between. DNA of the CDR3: TGTGCCAGCAGCCCTACCGGGGGCAGGAGCACAGATACGCAGTATTTT. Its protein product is CASSPTGGRSTDTQYF.

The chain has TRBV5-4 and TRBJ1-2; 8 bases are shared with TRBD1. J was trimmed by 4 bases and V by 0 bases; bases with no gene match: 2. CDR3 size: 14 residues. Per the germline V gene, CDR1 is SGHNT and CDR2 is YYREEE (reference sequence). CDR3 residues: CASSLGTGTYGYTF. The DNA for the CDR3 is TGTGCCAGCAGCTTGGGGACAGGGACCTATGGCTACACCTTC. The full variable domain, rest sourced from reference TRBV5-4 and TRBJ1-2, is ETGVTQSPTHLIKTRGQQVTLRCSSQSGHNTVSWYQQALGQGPQFIFQYYREEENGRGNFPPRFSGLQFPNYSSELNVNALELDDSALYLCASSLGTGTYGYTFGSGTRLTVV.

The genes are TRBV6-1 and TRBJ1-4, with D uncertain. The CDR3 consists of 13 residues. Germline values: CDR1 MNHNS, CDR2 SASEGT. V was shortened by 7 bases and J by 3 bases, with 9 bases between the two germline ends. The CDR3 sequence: CASIRRSNEKLFF. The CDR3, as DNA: TGTGCCAGCATTCGGCGGTCTAATGAAAAACTGTTTTTT.

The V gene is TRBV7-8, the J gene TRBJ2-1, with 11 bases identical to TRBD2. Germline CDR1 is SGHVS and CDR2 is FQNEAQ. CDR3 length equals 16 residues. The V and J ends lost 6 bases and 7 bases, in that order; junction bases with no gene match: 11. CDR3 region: CASRTLSGGAMNEQFF. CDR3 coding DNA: TGTGCCAGCAGGACCCTTAGCGGGGGGGCCATGAATGAGCAGTTCTTC.

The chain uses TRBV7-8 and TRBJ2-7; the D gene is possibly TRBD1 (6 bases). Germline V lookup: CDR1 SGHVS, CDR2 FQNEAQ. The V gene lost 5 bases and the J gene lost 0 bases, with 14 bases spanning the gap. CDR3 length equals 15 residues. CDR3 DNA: TGTGCCAGCAGCCTAAACAGGGTTGGCTCCTACGAGCAGTACTTC. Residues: CASSLNRVGSYEQYF.

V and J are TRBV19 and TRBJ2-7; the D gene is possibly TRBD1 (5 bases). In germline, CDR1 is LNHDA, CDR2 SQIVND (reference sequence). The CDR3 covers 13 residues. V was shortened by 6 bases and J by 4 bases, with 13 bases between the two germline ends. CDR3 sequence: CASRSDRTYEQYF. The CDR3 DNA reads TGTGCCAGTAGGTCCGACAGAACTTACGAGCAGTACTTC.

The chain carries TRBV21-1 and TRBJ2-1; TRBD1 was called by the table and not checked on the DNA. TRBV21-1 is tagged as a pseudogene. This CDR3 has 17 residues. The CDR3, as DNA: TGTGCCGCGGAAATACTGGACAGGCCGGCCGCCTACAATGAGCAGTTCTTC. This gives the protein CAAEILDRPAAYNEQFF.